Below, 5 T cell receptor beta chains from the same sample are listed, as sequenced in a study of blood T cell repertoires in COVID-19. Data came from immunoSEQ multiplex PCR; TCRdb stores just in-frame clones and leaves some out. The sample contains 200,000 to 300,000 clones, 70% to 90% of which appear only once. Sample: PBMCs or T cells enriched from blood (not recorded which). The source of these receptors is a man over 45 who had been exposed to COVID-19.

The chain recombines TRBV9 with TRBJ1-2; D is possibly TRBD1 (6 bases). This CDR3 comprises 15 residues. V lost 3 bases and J 8 bases, leaving 20 bases between the germline ends. The germline CDR1 and CDR2 sequences are SGDLS and YYNGEE. This CDR3 reads CASSARQEVYWGYTF. The DNA for the CDR3 is TGTGCCAGCAGCGCCCGACAGGAGGTCTACTGGGGCTACACCTTC. Full variable domain (rest looked up from reference TRBV9 and TRBJ1-2): DSGVTQTPKHLITATGQRVTLRCSPRSGDLSVYWYQQSLDQGLQFLIQYYNGEERAKGNILERFSAQQFPDLHSELNLSSLELGDSALYFCASSARQEVYWGYTFGSGTRLTVV.

V is TRBV24-1 and J is TRBJ1-6; no clear D. Trimming left V 9 bases short and J 0 bases short, with 11 bases between. Germline assignment: CDR1 KGHDR and CDR2 SFDVKD. The CDR3 covers 15 residues. CDR3 DNA: TGTGCCACCCATCAGCGAAACTCCTATAATTCACCCCTCCACTTT. Protein: CATHQRNSYNSPLHF.

V and J are TRBV28 and TRBJ1-6; no clear D gene. Trimming left V 6 bases short and J 9 bases short, with 15 bases between. Germline loops: CDR1 MDHEN, CDR2 SYDVKM. The CDR3 loop spans 14 amino acids. The CDR3 reads CASSYPREGSPLHF. The CDR3 DNA is TGTGCCAGCAGCTACCCTCGTGAGGGTTCACCCCTCCACTTT.

The rearrangement joins TRBV5-6 to TRBJ1-2; tentative D call: TRBD1 (5 bases). Trimming stripped 5 bases from V and 4 bases from J, with 9 bases between. There are 12 residues in the CDR3. CDR1 and CDR2 (germline): SGHDT, YYEEEE. The CDR3 DNA follows: TGTGCCAGCAGACGTCAGGGCTATGGCTACACCTTC. As protein: CASRRQGYGYTF. The entire variable domain, with the rest obtained from reference TRBV5-6 and TRBJ1-2, is as follows: DAGVTQSPTHLIKTRGQQVTLRCSPKSGHDTVSWYQQALGQGPQFIFQYYEEEERQRGNFPDRFSGHQFPNYSSELNVNALLLGDSALYLCASRRQGYGYTFGSGTRLTVV.

The CDR3 loop reads CASSVLPGQGNYGYTF. The CDR3, as DNA: TGTGCCAGCAGTGTACTTCCGGGACAGGGCAACTATGGCTACACCTTC. The rearrangement joins TRBV6-1 to TRBJ1-2, with TRBD1 identical over 9 bases. This CDR3 has 16 amino acids. The trim removed 4 bases at V and 2 bases at J, leaving 8 bases unmatched. Germline V CDR1 and CDR2: MNHNS, SASEGT.